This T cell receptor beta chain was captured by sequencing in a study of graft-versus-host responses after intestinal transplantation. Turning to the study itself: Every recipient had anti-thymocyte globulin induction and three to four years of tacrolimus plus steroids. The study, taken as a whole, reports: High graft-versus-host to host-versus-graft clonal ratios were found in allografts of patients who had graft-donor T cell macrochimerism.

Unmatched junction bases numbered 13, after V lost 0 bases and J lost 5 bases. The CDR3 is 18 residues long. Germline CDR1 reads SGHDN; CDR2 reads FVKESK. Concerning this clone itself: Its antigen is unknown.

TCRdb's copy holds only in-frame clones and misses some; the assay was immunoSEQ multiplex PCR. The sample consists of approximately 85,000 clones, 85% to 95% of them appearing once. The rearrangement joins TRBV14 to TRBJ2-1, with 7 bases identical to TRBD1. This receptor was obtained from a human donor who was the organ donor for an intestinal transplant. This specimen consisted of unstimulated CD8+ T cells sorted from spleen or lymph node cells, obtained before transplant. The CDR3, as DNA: TGTGCCAGCAGCCAAGACCCAATCGAGGGGGCCTTACACAATGAGCAGTTCTTC. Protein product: CASSQDPIEGALHNEQFF. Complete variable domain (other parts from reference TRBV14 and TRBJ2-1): EAGVTQFPSHSVIEKGQTVTLRCDPISGHDNLYWYRRVMGKEIKFLLHFVKESKQDESGMPNNRFLAERTGGTYSTLKVQPAELEDSGVYFCASSQDPIEGALHNEQFFGPGTRLTVL.